This entry lists 15 T cell receptor beta chains sequenced from one sample in a study of PD-1 blockade in classical Hodgkin lymphoma. Libraries were prepared by immunoSEQ multiplex PCR; TCRdb keeps only in-frame clonotypes and omits some of them. Among under 80,000 clones, about 70% were seen once, and the ten largest hold approximately 9%. Relapses following autologous stem cell transplantation were seen in all patients, with brentuximab vedotin exposure varying. This material consisted of peripheral blood mononuclear cells (PBMCs), taken before the second cycle of nivolumab. All receptors derive from a human donor with classical Hodgkin lymphoma.

V usage is TRBV29-1 and J usage is TRBJ1-5, with 7 bases fitting TRBD1. The CDR3 extends over 12 amino acids. Per the germline V gene, CDR1 is SQVTM and CDR2 is ANQGSEA. J lost 6 bases, V lost 4 bases, and 3 bases had no gene match. CDR3 amino acids: CSVGQGGQPQHF. For the CDR3, the DNA is TGCAGCGTTGGGCAGGGGGGTCAGCCCCAGCATTTT.

The table lists this clone with a few counts. This sequence joins TRBV19 and TRBJ2-7; 7 bases are a match to TRBD1. CDR1 is LNHDA and CDR2 is SQIVND in the germline V gene (reference sequence). The CDR3 is made up of 12 amino acids. The CDR3: CAVGQSAYEQYF. CDR3 DNA: TGTGCGGTGGGACAGAGTGCCTACGAGCAGTACTTC. Full variable domain (remainder filled in from reference TRBV19 and TRBJ2-7): DGGITQSPKYLFRKEGQNVTLSCEQNLNHDAMYWYRQDPGQGLRLIYYSQIVNDFQKGDIAEGYSVSREKKESFPLTVTSAQKNPTAFYLCAVGQSAYEQYFGPGTRLTVT.

V gene TRBV5-1 combines with J gene TRBJ2-2, with 7 bases aligning to TRBD2. V lost 4 bases and J lost 0; bases outside the gene matches: 6. The CDR3 has 16 residues. CDR1 is SGHRS, CDR2 YFSETQ, per germline. The chain's CDR3 is CASSPSGNANTGELFF. The CDR3, as DNA: TGCGCCAGCAGCCCAAGCGGGAACGCGAACACCGGGGAGCTGTTTTTT.

V usage is TRBV7-9 and J usage is TRBJ2-5; D unresolved. Between the trimmed V and J ends, which lost 2 bases and 5 bases, there was a span of 9 bases. The CDR3 is 13 amino acids. The germline V gene encodes CDR1 SEHNR and CDR2 FQNEAQ (reference sequence). As DNA, the CDR3 is TGTGCCAGCAGCTTATCGAGTTTGGAGACCCAGTACTTC. This translates into CASSLSSLETQYF. The full variable domain, in which reference TRBV7-9 and TRBJ2-5 provide the parts outside the CDR3, is DTGVSQNPRHKITKRGQNVTFRCDPISEHNRLYWYRQTLGQGPEFLTYFQNEAQLEKSRLLSDRFSAERPKGSFSTLEIQRTEQGDSAMYLCASSLSSLETQYFGPGTRLLVL.

This sequence joins TRBV10-1 and TRBJ2-1; D unclear. Germline V gives CDR1 WNHNN, CDR2 SYGVQD (reference sequence). Trimming shortened V by 4 bases and J by 1 base, and 8 bases separated the two germline ends. This CDR3 has 14 residues. The CDR3 DNA is TGCGCCAGCAGTGCCCACAGTTCCTACAATGAGCAGTTCTTC. It is translated as CASSAHSSYNEQFF.

The J gene is TRBJ2-3, the V gene TRBV9; no firm D call. V lost 2 bases and J lost 0, with 4 bases in between. Germline values: CDR1 SGDLS, CDR2 YYNGEE. The CDR3 has 13 residues. The CDR3, as DNA: TGTGCCAGCAGCGTCATCAGCACAGATACGCAGTATTTT. It translates to CASSVISTDTQYF.

The J gene is TRBJ1-3, the V gene TRBV5-1, with 7 bases identical to TRBD1. CDR3 size: 14 residues. The germline V gene has CDR1 SGHRS and CDR2 YFSETQ. V dropped 2 bases and J dropped 4; count of bases not matched to a gene: 3. In nucleotides, the CDR3 is TGCGCCAGCAGCTTACAGGGACAGGGAAACACCATATATTTT. Translating gives CASSLQGQGNTIYF. Together with reference TRBV5-1 and TRBJ1-3, the CDR3 gives the full variable domain: KAGVTQTPRYLIKTRGQQVTLSCSPISGHRSVSWYQQTPGQGLQFLFEYFSETQRNKGNFPGRFSGRQFSNSRSEMNVSTLELGDSALYLCASSLQGQGNTIYFGEGSWLTVV.

V is TRBV7-4 and J is TRBJ1-1; D gene unclear. Trimming pared 1 base from V and 11 bases from J, leaving 8 bases between. The length of the CDR3 is 11 residues. Per the germline V gene, CDR1 is SGHVT and CDR2 is SQSDAQ. DNA of the CDR3: TGTGCCAGCAGCTTAGTTCGGGTGGCTTTCTTT. Amino acid sequence: CASSLVRVAFF.

CDR3: CASSSGRGQAEAFF. For the CDR3, the DNA is TGTGCCAGCAGCTCCGGAAGGGGGCAGGCTGAAGCTTTCTTT. The chain joins TRBV5-8 to TRBJ1-1, with 7 bases lining up with TRBD1. The CDR3 totals 14 residues. Germline assignment: CDR1 SGHTS and CDR2 YDEGEE. Trimming removed 3 bases from V and 6 bases from J; junction bases left unmatched: 8.

The sample holds one count of this clone. This sequence joins TRBV6-6 and TRBJ1-5; the match to TRBD1 covers 11 bases. Per the germline V gene, CDR1 is MNHNY and CDR2 is SVGAGI (reference sequence). J gave up 4 bases and V 6 bases, and 5 bases lay outside the gene matches. CDR3 length equals 15 residues. CDR3 protein: CASSRGQGANQPQHF. The DNA for the CDR3 is TGTGCCAGCAGCCGCGGACAGGGGGCGAATCAGCCCCAGCATTTT.

The chain links TRBV5-1 to TRBJ1-2, with TRBD1 as a possible D gene (5 bases). Germline assignment: CDR1 SGHRS and CDR2 YFSETQ. The CDR3 has 15 amino acids. Trimming left V 4 bases short and J 2 bases short, with 15 bases between. The CDR3, as DNA: TGCGCCAGCAGCCCCGGGACGGACTCCAACTATGGCTACACCTTC. This sequence encodes CASSPGTDSNYGYTF.

This clone was seen a few times. The rearrangement joins TRBV28 to TRBJ2-7, with D unresolved. The germline V and J ends were trimmed by 5 bases and 6 bases, with 11 bases remaining between them. Germline lookup yields CDR1 MDHEN and CDR2 SYDVKM. The CDR3 consists of 12 residues. The CDR3 protein is CASSPWAAEQYF. The CDR3, as DNA: TGTGCCAGCAGTCCCTGGGCTGCCGAGCAGTACTTC.

V gene TRBV2 combines with J gene TRBJ2-5; D is unclear. V shed 2 bases and J shed 4 bases, with 8 bases lying between them. Germline CDR1 SNHLY, CDR2 FYNNEI. This CDR3 is 13 amino acids long. The CDR3 protein is CASSESIGETQYF. The CDR3 DNA reads TGTGCCAGCAGTGAAAGCATTGGAGAGACCCAGTACTTC.

This chain uses TRBV29-1 with TRBJ1-2; D gene unclear. From germline, CDR1 is SQVTM and CDR2 ANQGSEA. The CDR3 covers 12 residues. Trimming pared 7 bases from V and 4 bases from J, leaving 13 bases between. CDR3 loop: CSDVGVGYGYTF. For the CDR3, the DNA is TGCAGCGACGTTGGGGTCGGCTATGGCTACACCTTC.

The V call is TRBV6-5, the J call TRBJ1-2, with TRBD1 matching over 7 bases. The CDR3 is 13 amino acids. The germline V gene has CDR1 MNHEY and CDR2 SVGAGI. J was trimmed by 2 bases and V by 6 bases; bases with no gene match: 3. The CDR3 sequence: CASSLGQNYGYTF. CDR3 in DNA: TGTGCCAGCAGCCTGGGACAGAACTATGGCTACACCTTC.